The sequence of this T cell receptor (beta chain) was determined in a study of human T cells and chemical hapten exposure. Study-wide context: Patch tests put 0.01% DPC on the upper back, read at 6 days.

As for time point: pre-sensitization, week 0. Treatment defined: therapeutic diphenylcyclopropenone sensitization with weekly scalp DPC. Study-wide points: Donors in the study had alopecia, meaning their immune response may differ from healthy people's.

There are many counts of this clonotype. Antigen specificity is unknown. TCRdb re-analysed the RACE reads in MiXCR, keeping a single row per CDR3 protein. The sample contains around 260,000 distinct CDR3 sequences, roughly 8.9% of which appear only once. Trimming removed 7 bases from V and 3 bases from J, with 13 bases in between. The length of the CDR3 is 13 residues. Germline CDR1 MNHEY, CDR2 SVGEGT. The chain has TRBV6-2 or TRBV6-3 and TRBJ2-7, with a tentative D call TRBD1 (5 bases). The starting material was whole blood, obtained in connection with sensitization to the hapten diphenylcyclopropenone (DPC). The TCR sequence derives from a woman between 40 and 55 years old with alopecia areata. Some clones in this sample may be carry-over from other donors' samples. CDR3 loop: CASNQGLGYEQYF. Written as DNA, the CDR3 is TGTGCCAGCAACCAGGGCCTGGGCTACGAGCAGTACTTC.